These 31 T cell receptor beta chains originate from one sample sequenced in a study of OX40 agonist ivuxolimab in advanced cancers. This table comes from immunoSEQ multiplex PCR, and its TCRdb copy is limited to in-frame clones, with some not included. The table lists tens of thousands of clones, over 80% of them singletons. The sequenced sample was CD4+ or CD8+ T cells sorted from blood, obtained in a trial of the OX40 agonist ivuxolimab. The source is an adult with an advanced solid tumor such as melanoma, head and neck, liver or kidney cancer.

This clone was detected once. The V gene is TRBV29-1, the J gene TRBJ2-1; D is undetermined. Looked up from germline, CDR1 is SQVTM and CDR2 is ANQGSEA. Trimming took 4 bases from V and 3 from J, leaving 13 bases between them. This CDR3 contains 14 residues. The CDR3 protein is CSVVLVANYNEQFF. As DNA, the CDR3 is TGCAGCGTTGTTCTTGTAGCTAACTACAATGAGCAGTTCTTC.

The chain carries TRBV6-5 and TRBJ2-5, with 7 bases matching TRBD2. V lost 2 bases and J lost 5; bases outside the gene matches: 5. The CDR3 totals 14 residues. From germline, CDR1 is MNHEY and CDR2 SVGAGI. The CDR3 DNA reads as TGTGCCAGCAGTTACAACCTAGCGGACGAGACCCAGTACTTC. Translating it yields CASSYNLADETQYF.

The V and J genes are TRBV2 and TRBJ2-1; the match to TRBD2 covers 7 bases. Trimming at V came to 10 bases and at J to 6 bases, leaving 12 bases not matched to a gene. The CDR3 spans 14 residues. The V gene's germline CDR1 is SNHLY and CDR2 FYNNEI. This CDR3 reads CAIPNASGSNEQFF. The DNA for the CDR3 is TGTGCCATCCCAAACGCTAGCGGAAGCAATGAGCAGTTCTTC.

The J gene is TRBJ2-1, the V gene TRBV10-2; D perhaps matches TRBD2 (5 bases). Germline assignment: CDR1 WSHSY and CDR2 SAAADI. The V and J ends lost 5 bases and 2 bases respectively, with 16 bases between them. This CDR3 is 16 amino acids long. CDR3 in DNA: TGCGCCAGCAGTCCTAGTCTAGCACCTCCCTACAATGAGCAGTTCTTC. This sequence encodes CASSPSLAPPYNEQFF.

The J gene is TRBJ2-7, the V gene TRBV2; D is perhaps TRBD1 (5 bases). CDR3 length: 15 residues. The germline V gene has CDR1 SNHLY and CDR2 FYNNEI. The V and J ends lost 6 bases and 1 base respectively, with 16 bases between them. CDR3 in DNA: TGTGCCAGCAGCGACCCGACAGAACCTTCCTACGAGCAGTACTTC. Protein: CASSDPTEPSYEQYF.

The gene calls are TRBV11-2 and TRBJ2-7; TRBD1 is a possible D gene (6 bases). The germline V gene has CDR1 SGHAT and CDR2 FQNNGV. The CDR3 is made up of 14 amino acids. Trimming removed 1 base at V and 0 bases at J, with 7 bases between. CDR3 nucleotide sequence: TGTGCCAGCAGCTTAGGGACAGTCTCCTACGAGCAGTACTTC. Translating gives CASSLGTVSYEQYF.

Only one count was recorded for this clone. V and J are TRBV30 and TRBJ1-3, with TRBD1 matching over 7 bases. V lost 0 bases, J lost 2 bases, and 7 bases stayed unmatched. CDR1 GTSNPN and CDR2 SVGIG come from the germline V gene (reference sequence). This CDR3 has 16 amino acids. CDR3 protein: CAWSVLPGGTGNTIYF. The DNA of the CDR3 is TGTGCCTGGAGTGTCCTCCCAGGGGGGACTGGAAACACCATATATTTT. Combining the CDR3 with reference TRBV30 and TRBJ1-3 gives the whole variable domain SQTIHQWPATLVQPVGSPLSLECTVEGTSNPNLYWYRQAAGRGLQLLFYSVGIGQISSEVPQNLSASRPQDRQFILSSKKLLLSDSGFYLCAWSVLPGGTGNTIYFGEGSWLTVV.

CDR3 sequence reads: CASSSNRDTSYEQYF. CDR3 nucleotide sequence: TGTGCCAGCAGTTCTAATCGGGACACCTCCTACGAGCAGTACTTC. The rearrangement joins TRBV7-9 to TRBJ2-7; tentatively, D is TRBD1 (6 bases). Germline CDR1 and CDR2: SEHNR and FQNEAQ (reference sequence). Between the trimmed V and J ends, which lost 6 bases and 0 bases, there was a span of 15 bases. The CDR3 loop spans 15 amino acids.

The rearrangement uses TRBV29-1 and TRBJ2-5; 10 nucleotides align to TRBD2. Per the germline V gene, CDR1 is SQVTM and CDR2 is ANQGSEA. CDR3 length: 13 amino acids. V lost 5 bases to trimming and J lost 5 bases; unmatched junction nucleotides: 5. CDR3 sequence reads: CSVPGLAAETQYF. The CDR3 DNA is TGCAGCGTTCCTGGACTAGCGGCGGAGACCCAGTACTTC.

This clone came up a few times. CDR3 region: CASSQDQEDGYTF. As DNA, the CDR3 is TGCGCCAGCAGCCAAGATCAGGAAGATGGCTACACCTTC. The rearrangement joins TRBV4-1 to TRBJ1-2; no reliable D call. Germline V gives CDR1 MGHRA, CDR2 YSYEKL. Trimming left V 0 bases short and J 6 bases short, with 8 bases between. The CDR3 consists of 13 residues.

The rearrangement links TRBV7-9 to TRBJ2-4; no firm D call. There are 15 residues in the CDR3. CDR1 and CDR2 (germline): SEHNR, FQNEAQ (reference sequence). Trimming cost V 3 bases and J 0 bases, with 9 bases left between them. The CDR3 nucleotides are TGTGCCAGCAGCTTGGCCATGGAAGCCAAAAACATTCAGTACTTC. Amino acid sequence: CASSLAMEAKNIQYF.

The genes are TRBV11-2 and TRBJ2-2, with D perhaps matching TRBD1 or TRBD2 (5 bases each). The CDR3 is 13 amino acids. The germline gives CDR1 SGHAT, CDR2 FQNNGV. Trimming removed 7 bases from V and 6 bases from J, with 12 bases in between. CDR3 bases: TGTGCCAGCACCCCCCGAGGGGCCGGGGAGCTGTTTTTT. This translates into CASTPRGAGELFF.

The J gene is TRBJ2-5, the V gene TRBV11-2, with D possibly TRBD1 on 5 matching bases. The length of the CDR3 is 13 residues. CDR1 is SGHAT, CDR2 FQNNGV, per germline. Trimming pared 7 bases from V and 0 bases from J, leaving 9 bases between. The CDR3 loop reads CASTLDNQETQYF. CDR3 DNA: TGTGCCAGCACCTTGGACAACCAAGAGACCCAGTACTTC.

This chain connects TRBV19 to TRBJ1-5; D is possibly TRBD1 (5 bases). V was cut by 5 bases and J by 0 bases, with 8 bases left in between. The length of the CDR3 is 14 residues. Germline lookup yields CDR1 LNHDA and CDR2 SQIVND (reference sequence). The DNA of the CDR3 is TGTGCCAGTAGTGTCAGGGATAGCAATCAGCCCCAGCATTTT. Protein product: CASSVRDSNQPQHF. Based on the CDR3 plus reference TRBV19 and TRBJ1-5, the full variable domain is DGGITQSPKYLFRKEGQNVTLSCEQNLNHDAMYWYRQDPGQGLRLIYYSQIVNDFQKGDIAEGYSVSREKKESFPLTVTSAQKNPTAFYLCASSVRDSNQPQHFGDGTRLSIL.

The J gene is TRBJ2-1, the V gene TRBV19; 8 positions match TRBD2. CDR3 length equals 15 residues. Germline loops: CDR1 LNHDA, CDR2 SQIVND (reference sequence). Trimming cost V 5 bases and J 4 bases; bases outside gene matches: 7. CDR3 nucleotide sequence: TGTGCCAGTAGTCTTGTAGCGGGGTTATACAATGAGCAGTTCTTC. This codes for CASSLVAGLYNEQFF.

This chain connects TRBV7-9 to TRBJ2-7; possible D gene TRBD1, 7 bases. Germline V gene sequence: CDR1 SEHNR, CDR2 FQNEAQ (reference sequence). The V end was cut by 1 base, the J end by 6 bases, with 13 bases between. The CDR3 sequence is 14 residues long. The CDR3 loop is CASSLVQGGTEQYF. The CDR3 DNA is TGTGCCAGCAGCTTAGTTCAGGGGGGAACCGAGCAGTACTTC.

V is TRBV27 and J is TRBJ2-3; tentative D call: TRBD2 (5 bases). The V gene's germline CDR1 is MNHEY and CDR2 SMNVEV (reference sequence). This CDR3 region has 14 residues. With 2 bases removed from V and 6 bases from J, the gap between germline ends came to 12 bases. The CDR3 protein is CASSLDDYRDTQYF. CDR3 bases: TGTGCCAGCAGTTTAGACGACTACCGGGATACGCAGTATTTT.

The V gene is TRBV6-5, the J gene TRBJ1-4; unclear D gene. The CDR3 spans 15 residues. Germline CDR1 and CDR2: MNHEY and SVGAGI. Trimming left V 1 base short and J 7 bases short, with 13 bases between. The DNA for the CDR3 is TGTGCCAGCAGTTACTTTCATACAGAGGGTGAAAAACTGTTTTTT. As protein: CASSYFHTEGEKLFF.

DNA of the CDR3: TGTGCCAGCAGTTACCGGGCAGGGAGCTCCTACGAGCAGTACTTC. Its protein is CASSYRAGSSYEQYF. This rearrangement joins TRBV6-5 to TRBJ2-7, with D possibly called TRBD1 or TRBD2 (5 bases each). The CDR3 contains 15 residues. V lost 2 bases and J 0 bases, leaving 11 bases between the germline ends. CDR1 is MNHEY and CDR2 is SVGAGI in the germline V gene.

V is TRBV7-9 and J is TRBJ1-1, with 10 bases matching TRBD1. Germline V CDR1 and CDR2: SEHNR, FQNEAQ (reference sequence). The V and J ends lost 2 bases and 3 bases, in that order; junction bases with no gene match: 9. The CDR3 is made up of 17 amino acids. The CDR3 DNA is TGTGCCAGCAGCTTACTCGGGACAGGGGAGAGGGACACTGAAGCTTTCTTT. Protein sequence: CASSLLGTGERDTEAFF.

This rearrangement joins TRBV27 to TRBJ1-4, with D maybe TRBD1 (6 bases). Trimming shortened V by 2 bases and J by 6 bases, and 19 bases separated the two germline ends. This CDR3 has 17 amino acids. Germline V gene sequence: CDR1 MNHEY, CDR2 SMNVEV (reference sequence). CDR3 amino acids: CASSLAHPGGWDEKLFF. The DNA for the CDR3 is TGTGCCAGCAGTTTAGCCCATCCGGGGGGCTGGGATGAAAAACTGTTTTTT.

The chain links TRBV7-8 to TRBJ1-1, with D uncertain. Germline V gene lookup returns CDR1 SGHVS and CDR2 FQNEAQ. V lost 6 bases and J lost 3, with 17 bases in between. CDR3 length: 15 residues. The CDR3 region is CASSSPQTGYTEAFF. The CDR3 DNA reads as TGTGCCAGCAGTTCCCCCCAAACCGGGTACACTGAAGCTTTCTTT.

The chain joins TRBV27 to TRBJ2-7; TRBD2 agrees at 10 bases. Per germline, CDR1 MNHEY and CDR2 SMNVEV (reference sequence). The junction had 4 bases not matched to a gene; V was cut back by 4 bases and J by 4 bases. There are 14 residues in the CDR3. The CDR3 DNA follows: TGTGCCAGCAGTTCTAGCGGGAGCTATTACGAGCAGTACTTC. Translated: CASSSSGSYYEQYF.

The chain combines TRBV6-4 with TRBJ1-6, with 7 bases lining up with TRBD1. Trimming at V came to 6 bases and at J to 7 bases, leaving 6 bases not matched to a gene. Germline CDR1 reads MRHNA; CDR2 reads SNTAGT. CDR3 length: 14 residues. In nucleotides, the CDR3 is TGTGCCAGCAGATTGGGACAGTTCAATTCACCCCTCCACTTT. Translation gives CASRLGQFNSPLHF.

The chain is built from TRBV10-2 and TRBJ1-1, with D possibly TRBD1 on 5 matching bases. Trimming shortened V by 8 bases and J by 4 bases, and 17 bases separated the two germline ends. CDR1 and CDR2 (germline): WSHSY, SAAADI. CDR3 length: 14 amino acids. CDR3 sequence reads: CASSLGGLVTEAFF. The CDR3 DNA follows: TGCGCCAGCTCCTTGGGGGGTTTGGTCACTGAAGCTTTCTTT.

The CDR3 here is CASNSGVSGNTIYF. The CDR3 coding sequence is TGTGCCAGCAACTCCGGGGTCTCTGGAAACACCATATATTTT. The V gene is TRBV5-6, the J gene TRBJ1-3; D is uncertain. Trimming pared 6 bases from V and 0 bases from J, leaving 10 bases between. CDR1 is SGHDT, CDR2 YYEEEE, per germline. This CDR3 spans 14 amino acids.

V usage is TRBV27 and J usage is TRBJ2-7; 9 bases are shared with TRBD2. The length of the CDR3 is 13 residues. Germline loops: CDR1 MNHEY, CDR2 SMNVEV (reference sequence). The junction had 4 bases not matched to a gene; V was cut back by 6 bases and J by 4 bases. The CDR3 nucleotides read TGTGCCAGCAGCTTAGCGGGAGTGTACGAGCAGTACTTC. As protein: CASSLAGVYEQYF.

The chain employs TRBV11-2 and TRBJ1-1; 7 nucleotides align to TRBD1. CDR1 is SGHAT, CDR2 FQNNGV, per germline. V lost 5 bases, J lost 2 bases, and 5 bases stayed unmatched. CDR3 length: 14 residues. Here the CDR3 DNA reads TGTGCCAGCAGCCTCGGACAGGCCAACACTGAAGCTTTCTTT. Protein: CASSLGQANTEAFF.

V usage is TRBV7-9 and J usage is TRBJ2-5, with 8 bases identical to TRBD1. Trimming at V came to 1 base and at J to 0 bases, leaving 7 bases not matched to a gene. Germline assignment: CDR1 SEHNR and CDR2 FQNEAQ (reference sequence). The CDR3 length is 17 residues. The CDR3 sequence: CASSLVDRDRYQETQYF. CDR3 bases: TGTGCCAGCAGCTTAGTGGATCGGGACAGGTACCAAGAGACCCAGTACTTC.

The chain recombines TRBV27 with TRBJ2-7; TRBD2 matches at 11 bases. The length of the CDR3 is 16 residues. Trimming cost V 6 bases and J 3 bases; bases outside gene matches: 10. The V gene's germline CDR1 is MNHEY and CDR2 SMNVEV (reference sequence). The CDR3 is CASSFHLAGGLYEQYF. The CDR3 nucleotides are TGTGCCAGCAGCTTCCATTTAGCGGGGGGGCTCTACGAGCAGTACTTC.

V and J are TRBV29-1 and TRBJ2-1; D tentatively reads TRBD1 or TRBD2 (5 bases each). Trimming pared 7 bases from V and 1 base from J, leaving 14 bases between. The CDR3 is 14 residues long. Germline V CDR1 and CDR2: SQVTM, ANQGSEA. This chain's CDR3 is CSAKEAGSYNEQFF. CDR3 DNA sequence: TGCAGCGCAAAGGAGGCAGGGTCCTACAATGAGCAGTTCTTC.